Listed here is a single T cell receptor beta chain. Its antigen is undetermined. V was clipped by 4 bases and J by 0 bases, with 7 bases between them. CDR1 is MNHEY and CDR2 is SMNVEV in the germline V gene (reference sequence). CDR3 size: 14 residues. The data were obtained in a study of Tregs in tolerant kidney transplant recipients. Measured with immunoSEQ multiplex PCR; TCRdb has only the in-frame clones, and not every one. This sample has approximately 90,000 clones, with more than 80% found just once. Study results and limitations: Activated donor B cell expansion appeared to reveal the most relevant donor-specific TCRbeta repertoire. This study did not directly address biological reproducibility.

Unstimulated regulatory T cells (CD4+CD25+CD127-), CD4+CD25- non-regulatory cells, CD4 and CD8 cells were FACS-sorted from thawed PBMCs. The chain carries TRBV27 and TRBJ2-4; no definite D call. The sample comprised CD8+ T cells from blood. The TCR sequence derives from a human donor in good health. The CDR3 sequence is CASSSKVAKNIQYF. The CDR3 region has the DNA TGTGCCAGCAGTTCTAAGGTAGCCAAAAACATTCAGTACTTC.